The clone carrying this T cell receptor beta chain was seen repeatedly, ten times or more. Its target is unknown. J lost 7 bases, V lost 3 bases, and 7 bases had no gene match. The CDR3 has 14 residues. Germline CDR1 is KGHSH and CDR2 is LQKENI. Lactation, pregnancy, other autoimmune disease or uncontrolled infection led to exclusion of patients. Thyroid ultrasound and orbital computed tomography, with clinical symptoms and serum thyroxine and TRAb, informed diagnoses. Around 10 ml of fresh peripheral blood supplied the PBMCs. Template material for amplifying TCR beta CDR3 regions consisted of RNA transcripts. The primer set for the first-round RT-PCR of the TCR CDR3 was HTBI. TCRdb fed the multiplex PCR reads into MiXCR, producing one record per CDR3 protein. The sample has a few hundred thousand distinct CDR3 sequences, about 20% seen once. The data originate from a study of T cells in Graves' hyperthyroidism and ophthalmopathy. Study findings and constraints: Model output signaled ophthalmopathy a median around 6.9 months ahead of onset.

The receptor's source is a woman aged 18 to 35 with Graves' hyperthyroidism. This chain links TRBV18 with TRBJ1-1; 8 bases map to TRBD1. The sequenced material came from blood. This chain's CDR3 is CASSPGTGANEAFF. The DNA for the CDR3 is TGTGCCAGCTCACCGGGGACAGGCGCCAATGAAGCTTTCTTT. The full variable domain, in which reference TRBV18 and TRBJ1-1 provide the parts outside the CDR3, is NAGVMQNPRHLVRRRGQEARLRCSPMKGHSHVYWYRQLPEEGLKFMVYLQKENIIDESGMPKERFSAEFPKEGPSILRIQQVVRGDSAAYFCASSPGTGANEAFFGQGTRLTVV.